Given below is one T cell receptor (beta chain) in context. The antigen remains unidentified. This entry belongs to a study of T cell responses to AZD1222 COVID-19 vaccine. General study points: Donors, mostly white British, included more females; clonal diversity was possibly underestimated.

J was trimmed by 3 bases and V by 1 base; bases with no gene match: 5. The CDR3 is made up of 15 amino acids. CDR1 MNHEY and CDR2 SVGAGI come from the germline V gene. Clones were sequenced by immunoSEQ multiplex PCR, and TCRdb holds only the in-frame ones, with some missing. The sample contains 140,000 or so clones, roughly nine tenths of which appear only once. This receptor was taken from an adult in good health. The chain employs TRBV6-5 and TRBJ2-5; TRBD1 agrees at 7 bases. Sequenced material: peripheral blood, taken on day 0 of AZD1222 vaccination. The CDR3 sequence is CASSYFGTAEETQYF. As DNA, the CDR3 is TGTGCCAGCAGTTACTTCGGGACAGCGGAAGAGACCCAGTACTTC.